This T cell receptor (beta chain) was sequenced in a study of CD4 T cells in relation to SARS-CoV-2 and coronaviruses. The unexposed donors gave CD4+ T cells in about 2011-2018, prior to COVID-19. The cells were cultured for approximately ten days before CD4+ T cells were isolated. Of note for this clone: Its antigen remains unknown.

Profiled with immunoSEQ multiplex PCR; TCRdb holds only in-frame clones, not every one. The data contain roughly 29,000 clones, around 79% of them singletons. V lost 1 base and J 3 bases, leaving 13 bases between the germline ends. CDR1 and CDR2 (germline): SEHNR, FQNEAQ (reference sequence). This CDR3 region has 16 residues. Material: CD4+ T cells from PBMCs, cultured in vitro. The chain carries TRBV7-9 and TRBJ2-1; D may be TRBD1 (6 bases). This receptor was obtained from a human donor in good health. The CDR3 protein is CASSLVKGTNYNEQFF. The CDR3 nucleotides read TGTGCCAGCAGCTTAGTAAAAGGGACAAACTACAATGAGCAGTTCTTC. The variable domain in full, completed from reference TRBV7-9 and TRBJ2-1, reads DTGVSQNPRHKITKRGQNVTFRCDPISEHNRLYWYRQTLGQGPEFLTYFQNEAQLEKSRLLSDRFSAERPKGSFSTLEIQRTEQGDSAMYLCASSLVKGTNYNEQFFGPGTRLTVL.